Reported below is one T cell receptor beta chain. Its antigen is currently not known. No much larger clone is present one base from it, and per-base qualities are unavailable. The data are from a study of T cell responses to AZD1222 COVID-19 vaccine (dated by TCRdb to the early 2020s). For the wider study: AZD1222 recipients given second doses at about 4 weeks or at about 12 weeks were pooled, since spike-specific TCR depth and breadth were not found to differ between the two schedules. A total of 240 or so trial participants underwent TCR sequencing, of whom roughly 210 had received two doses of AZD1222 and roughly 26 had received two doses of the MenACWY control vaccine. Enrollment into the trials was organized by age into subgroups of 18-55, 56-69 and 70-plus years, and those subgroups contained roughly 140, 27 and 60 TCR-sequenced participants, respectively. General conclusions and limits of the study: The whole spike protein was spanned by vaccine-associated CD4 TCRs, and dominant responses were seen in regions 160-218 and 743-854. Nearly half of unique spike-specific TCRs reportedly recognized epitopes outside regions mutated in the B.1.351 and B.1.1.7 variants. In the small 56-69-year group, the increase in depth fell short of significance, most likely because of low power. Conclusions about previously exposed vaccinees were limited because only six or seven AZD1222 recipients were SARS-CoV-2 seropositive at baseline. Participants were mostly white British, with more females than males. The authors suggested clonal diversity may have been underestimated. Because no samples from the day 14 peak response were available, repertoires could be characterized only after the peak T cell response. After two AZD1222 doses, both the breadth and the depth of spike-specific TCRs were significantly higher than at day 0 and than in MenACWY recipients.

The CDR3 regions of human TCRbeta chains were analyzed by immunosequencing. On the study's bioinformatics: Repertoire TCRs were checked for matches against a reference library of SARS-CoV-2-specific TCRs that had been generated using the MIRA antigen-specificity platform. Breadth was defined as the fraction of unique TCRs that were SARS-CoV-2-associated. Depth was defined as the fraction of total T cells that were SARS-CoV-2-associated. Each spike-specific TCR was assigned to its reactive spike region and to a CD4 or CD8 class using the MIRA data. Log10-transformed breadth and depth values were compared by one-way ANOVA with Sidak's multiple comparisons tests. TCRdb obtained this table from immuneACCESS and retained in-frame rearrangements with V and J assigned. These tables miss some clones; where compared with another copy, unresolved V genes account for less than half of the shortfall, and the remainder is unexplained. The DNA was the basis for D and trimming; V, J and clone size are from that table. This sample lists 100,000 to 150,000 clones; 94% were detected once. Around 7% of the sample comes from the top ten.

The junction shows trimming of 5 bases on V and 0 bases on J, and the gene matches do not reach 3 bases of it. The germline V gene yields MNHEY for CDR1 and SVGAGI for CDR2. From its cysteine to its phenylalanine, the CDR3 spans 15 amino acids. CDR3 DNA is the only sequence kept; it has 45 bases, read in frame from the first base. Interpreted using the paper, the time point label stands for: baseline before first vaccination. Samples from vaccinated people were obtained from the UK trials COV001 and COV002, which included a single-blind randomized controlled phase 2/3 trial of AZD1222 (ChAdOx1 nCoV-19) in healthy adults. For TCRbeta chain sequencing, PBMC samples were collected from trial participants at day 0 and at day 28 after the second dose.

The sequence links TRBV6-5 to TRBJ1-5, with 8 bases matching TRBD1. The sequence derives from an adult in good health. The sample consisted of peripheral blood, taken on day 0 of AZD1222 vaccination. The DNA reads as follows: TGTGCCAGCAGTACAGGGGGGTATAGCAATCAGCCCCAGCATTTT. Its translation is CASSTGGYSNQPQHF.